Presented here are 27 T cell receptor beta chains from one specimen sequenced in a study of T cells in narcolepsy. Produced via immunoSEQ multiplex PCR; TCRdb's table is partial and in-frame only. The sample shows about 27,000 clones, approximately 80% of them seen only once. The sequenced sample was CD45RA- memory CD4+ T cells from PBMCs. These receptors were taken from a human donor with narcolepsy.

Remarks on this clone: This sample also contains other DNA sequences that code for the same CDR3. Here the CDR3 reads CASSIGQGLGNTGELFF. As DNA, the CDR3 is TGTGCCAGTAGTATCGGACAGGGACTGGGGAACACCGGGGAGCTGTTTTTT. The J gene is TRBJ2-2, the V gene TRBV19; TRBD1 agrees at 8 bases. The length of the CDR3 is 17 residues. From germline, CDR1 is LNHDA and CDR2 SQIVND (reference sequence). J lost 1 base, V lost 3 bases, and 7 bases had no gene match.

V and J are TRBV6-5 and TRBJ1-3; TRBD1 matches 9 bases. J gave up 4 bases and V 6 bases, and 4 bases lay outside the gene matches. Germline V gene data show CDR1 as MNHEY and CDR2 as SVGAGI. The length of the CDR3 is 14 residues. The CDR3 sequence: CASSFGTGGNTIYF. CDR3 coding DNA: TGTGCCAGCAGCTTCGGGACAGGGGGAAACACCATATATTTT.

V is TRBV6-1 and J is TRBJ2-3, with D possibly being TRBD2 (6 bases). V was trimmed by 7 bases and J by 0 bases, leaving 11 bases between them. CDR1 is MNHNS, CDR2 SASEGT, per germline. This CDR3 is 14 amino acids long. The CDR3 is CASTSGLSTDTQYF. The CDR3 DNA reads as TGTGCCAGCACCTCGGGACTTAGCACAGATACGCAGTATTTT.

The chain carries TRBV19 and TRBJ1-4; the match to TRBD1 covers 7 bases. V was pared by 7 bases and J by 8 bases, with 13 bases of the junction left unmatched. This CDR3 region has 15 residues. Germline CDR1 LNHDA, CDR2 SQIVND (reference sequence). The CDR3 DNA follows: TGTGCCAGTACCGGGACGAGACAGGGCTCCGAAAAACTGTTTTTT. Amino acid sequence: CASTGTRQGSEKLFF.

V gene TRBV10-3 combines with J gene TRBJ1-1, with 8 bases lining up with TRBD1. Germline CDR1 is ENHRY and CDR2 is SYGVKD. The CDR3 is 14 amino acids. The junction had 4 bases not matched to a gene; V was cut back by 2 bases and J by 5 bases. CDR3 in amino acids: CAISEGQGGTEAFF. Here the CDR3 DNA reads TGTGCCATCAGTGAGGGACAGGGAGGAACTGAAGCTTTCTTT.

The chain uses TRBV18 and TRBJ2-7, with TRBD1 as a possible D gene (6 bases). V was pared by 6 bases and J by 2 bases, with 14 bases between. This CDR3 region has 14 residues. Germline lookup yields CDR1 KGHSH and CDR2 LQKENI. CDR3 in DNA: TGTGCCAGCTCTCTCCAGGGGCCGCCCTACGAGCAGTACTTC. Its protein is CASSLQGPPYEQYF.

This clone was observed once. The chain links TRBV10-3 to TRBJ1-5; 11 nucleotides match TRBD1. The CDR3 consists of 17 residues. After removal of 0 bases from V and 8 bases from J, the junction contained 9 bases not matched to a gene. Germline loops: CDR1 ENHRY, CDR2 SYGVKD. The CDR3 DNA follows: TGTGCCATCAGTGAGTCGAGGGGACAGGGGGTCGGTGAGCCCCAGCATTTT. It encodes CAISESRGQGVGEPQHF.

This clone appeared a few times. The chain joins TRBV30 to TRBJ2-1, with 11 nucleotides matching TRBD2. The V and J ends lost 3 bases and 13 bases, in that order; junction bases with no gene match: 8. There are 13 residues in the CDR3. Germline V CDR1 and CDR2: GTSNPN, SVGIG (reference sequence). The DNA for the CDR3 is TGTGCCTGGAGCATAGCGGGGGGGCTAGCCCAGTTCTTC. This encodes CAWSIAGGLAQFF.

The rearrangement uses TRBV10-1 and TRBJ2-1; 7 positions match TRBD2. Trimming at V came to 6 bases and at J to 2 bases, leaving 4 bases not matched to a gene. The CDR3 covers 14 residues. Germline V lookup: CDR1 WNHNN, CDR2 SYGVQD (reference sequence). CDR3 region: CASSPGTTYNEQFF. The CDR3, as DNA: TGCGCCAGCAGCCCCGGGACTACCTACAATGAGCAGTTCTTC.

The V and J genes are TRBV19 and TRBJ2-2, with 7 positions matching TRBD1. Germline CDR1 LNHDA, CDR2 SQIVND (reference sequence). J lost 6 bases, V lost 8 bases, and 12 bases had no gene match. This CDR3 has 15 residues. Written as DNA, the CDR3 is TGTGCCAGTCGCCTTCAAACAGGGGCTCCCGGGGAGCTGTTTTTT. Protein: CASRLQTGAPGELFF.

On this clone itself: The junction shows a germline mismatch at one end, possibly a read error. This rearrangement joins TRBV5-6 to TRBJ2-5, with a weak D call TRBD1 (5 bases). This CDR3 spans 14 amino acids. In germline, CDR1 is SGHDT, CDR2 YYEEEE. CDR3 DNA sequence: TGTGCGAGCGTCCAAGTGGGCGGACAAGAGCCCCAGTACTTC. It yields the protein CASVQVGGQEPQYF.

This clone was counted a few times. The chain has TRBV6-5 and TRBJ2-7; D is ambiguous. The germline CDR1 and CDR2 sequences are MNHEY and SVGAGI. V lost 6 bases and J lost 0, with 12 bases in between. This CDR3 spans 14 amino acids. The CDR3 DNA reads TGTGCCAGCAGGACACGAATGAGCTCCTACGAGCAGTACTTC. Its protein is CASRTRMSSYEQYF.

V and J are TRBV18 and TRBJ2-3, with D unresolved. CDR1 and CDR2 (germline): KGHSH, LQKENI. The V end was cut by 6 bases, the J end by 6 bases, with 7 bases between. The CDR3 totals 11 residues. As DNA, the CDR3 is TGTGCCAGCTCCCTCCGGGATACGCAGTATTTT. Translating it yields CASSLRDTQYF.

The chain employs TRBV6-5 and TRBJ1-6; 9 positions match TRBD1. CDR1 is MNHEY, CDR2 SVGAGI, per germline. Trimming removed 7 bases from V and 5 bases from J; junction bases left unmatched: 6. The CDR3 contains 15 residues. The CDR3 nucleotides are TGTGCCAGCACCCCACAGGGGGCGAATAATTCACCCCTCCACTTT. It yields the protein CASTPQGANNSPLHF.

V usage is TRBV7-2 and J usage is TRBJ2-5; perhaps TRBD2 as D (6 bases). The length of the CDR3 is 14 residues. Germline lookup yields CDR1 SGHTA and CDR2 FQGNSA. V was shortened by 1 base and J by 7 bases, with 13 bases between the two germline ends. Here the CDR3 reads CASSLGSGVATQYF. In DNA form, the CDR3 reads TGTGCCAGCAGCTTAGGGTCGGGGGTGGCGACCCAGTACTTC.

The V and J genes are TRBV7-7 and TRBJ2-1; the match to TRBD2 covers 8 bases. This CDR3 contains 14 residues. CDR1 is SSHAT and CDR2 is FNYEAQ in the germline V gene (reference sequence). V gave up 2 bases and J gave up 8 bases; unmatched junction bases: 5. In DNA, the CDR3 is TGTGCCAGCAGCTTAAACGGGGGGGCTGATGAGCAGTTCTTC. This translates into CASSLNGGADEQFF. Full variable domain (rest looked up from reference TRBV7-7 and TRBJ2-1): GAGVSQSPRYKVTKRGQDVTLRCDPISSHATLYWYQQALGQGPEFLTYFNYEAQPDKSGLPSDRFSAERPEGSISTLTIQRTEQRDSAMYRCASSLNGGADEQFFGPGTRLTVL.

This clone came up once. The CDR3 DNA follows: TGCGCCAGCAAGGGAGGGACAGGGAGGTCCGAGCAGTACTTC. Protein: CASKGGTGRSEQYF. The V and J genes are TRBV10-2 and TRBJ2-7; 9 positions agree with TRBD1. V dropped 7 bases and J dropped 6; count of bases not matched to a gene: 10. Germline-derived CDR1 and CDR2 are WSHSY and SAAADI. This CDR3 region has 14 residues.

The count of this clone is one. J is TRBJ2-4 and V is TRBV11-3; D may be TRBD2 (5 bases). CDR3 length: 11 residues. V lost 8 bases and J 6 bases, leaving 8 bases between the germline ends. Germline loops: CDR1 SGHNT, CDR2 YENEEA. CDR3 sequence reads: CASEGRNIQYF. The CDR3 DNA reads as TGTGCCAGCGAGGGCCGAAACATTCAGTACTTC.

The V gene is TRBV4-1, the J gene TRBJ2-1; D may be TRBD1 (6 bases). The ends were cut back, 1 base at V and 9 bases at J, with 25 bases in the middle. Germline V gene data show CDR1 as MGHRA and CDR2 as YSYEKL. The CDR3 covers 18 residues. The CDR3 sequence: CASSQANMGARFFSEQFF. The CDR3 DNA reads as TGCGCCAGCAGCCAAGCCAACATGGGGGCTAGATTTTTTAGTGAGCAGTTCTTC.

This clone has only a few counts. The V and J genes are TRBV6-4 and TRBJ1-2, with 7 bases aligning to TRBD1. Germline loops: CDR1 MRHNA, CDR2 SNTAGT. Unmatched junction bases numbered 3, after V lost 0 bases and J lost 8 bases. CDR3 length: 13 amino acids. CDR3 sequence reads: CASSDSRGRGYTF. The CDR3 DNA is TGTGCCAGCAGTGACTCGAGGGGGCGAGGCTACACCTTC.

This clone showed up just once. The rearrangement joins TRBV6-5 to TRBJ1-1, with 8 bases aligning to TRBD1. The CDR3 totals 13 residues. Germline values: CDR1 MNHEY, CDR2 SVGAGI. The trim removed 6 bases at V and 4 bases at J, leaving 4 bases unmatched. The DNA of the CDR3 is TGTGCCAGCAGCTACAGGGGGGTCACTGAAGCTTTCTTT. It codes for CASSYRGVTEAFF.

The chain recombines TRBV7-3 with TRBJ1-5; 8 positions agree with TRBD1. The ends lost 5 bases at V and 0 bases at J; junction bases unmatched: 9. The CDR3 consists of 17 residues. Germline loops: CDR1 SGHTA, CDR2 FQGTGA. DNA for the CDR3: TGTGCCAGCAGCCCAGGACAGGGTGAATATAGCAATCAGCCCCAGCATTTT. Its translation is CASSPGQGEYSNQPQHF. Using reference TRBV7-3 and TRBJ1-5 for the parts outside the CDR3, the full variable domain is GAGVSQTPSNKVTEKGKYVELRCDPISGHTALYWYRQSLGQGPEFLIYFQGTGAADDSGLPNDRFFAVRPEGSVSTLKIQRTERGDSAVYLCASSPGQGEYSNQPQHFGDGTRLSIL.

This clone was seen just once. This chain links TRBV9 with TRBJ2-7, with 8 bases fitting TRBD2. The CDR3 spans 17 residues. CDR1 is SGDLS and CDR2 is YYNGEE in the germline V gene. Trimming at V came to 3 bases and at J to 4 bases, leaving 15 bases not matched to a gene. CDR3 DNA sequence: TGTGCCAGCAGCGACGGAAGACGGGGGGGTAGGGGTTACGAGCAGTACTTC. It is translated as CASSDGRRGGRGYEQYF.

A single count supports this clone. The chain carries TRBV11-1 and TRBJ2-5, with D maybe TRBD2 (5 bases). This CDR3 spans 13 amino acids. From germline, CDR1 is SGHAT and CDR2 FQDESV (reference sequence). Trimming stripped 2 bases from V and 5 bases from J, with 9 bases between. CDR3 DNA: TGTGCCAGCAGCTTACCTAGCCTCGAGACCCAGTACTTC. This encodes CASSLPSLETQYF.

The chain is built from TRBV12-5 and TRBJ1-1; D possibly corresponds to TRBD1 (5 bases). V gave up 0 bases and J gave up 4 bases, with 6 bases separating them. Germline CDR1 LGHNT, CDR2 FRNRAP. The CDR3 is made up of 13 amino acids. DNA of the CDR3: TGTGCTAGTGGTTTGGTGGGGCCCACTGAAGCTTTCTTT. It codes for CASGLVGPTEAFF.

The chain has TRBV7-2 and TRBJ2-2, with D possibly matching TRBD2 (5 bases). V was pared by 5 bases and J by 6 bases, with 13 bases between. CDR1 SGHTA and CDR2 FQGNSA come from the germline V gene. CDR3 length: 14 amino acids. CDR3: CASSHDAGPGELFF. In DNA form, the CDR3 reads TGTGCCAGCAGCCATGACGCGGGCCCCGGGGAGCTGTTTTTT.

In this sample, this clone turned up once. The V and J genes are TRBV2 and TRBJ2-6; possible D gene TRBD2, 5 bases. V lost 7 bases and J 1 base, leaving 11 bases between the germline ends. Germline loops: CDR1 SNHLY, CDR2 FYNNEI. This CDR3 spans 15 amino acids. CDR3 in DNA: TGTGCCAGCACCGCGAGGGAGTCTGGGGCCAACGTCCTGACTTTC. It codes for CASTARESGANVLTF.